The following is a T cell receptor (beta chain) sequence with its context. Its antigen is unidentified. This sample was included in a study of monozygotic twins with inflammatory bowel disease. From germline, CDR1 is SNHLY and CDR2 FYNNEI. This CDR3 comprises 14 residues. Study results and caveats: Repertoire similarity did not differ between concordant and discordant twins, perhaps due to limited power.

Using the 5' RACE reads, TCRdb records one entry per CDR3 protein without DNA. The sample table sets out roughly 200,000 distinct CDR3 sequences. The TCR was taken from a human donor with ulcerative colitis or Crohn's disease, or a healthy co-twin of an affected twin (not recorded which). The rearrangement links TRBV2 to TRBJ2-5; TCRdb picks TRBD1, but there is no DNA to check that call. The sample comprised blood. The CDR3 region is CASSDLLRGETQYF.